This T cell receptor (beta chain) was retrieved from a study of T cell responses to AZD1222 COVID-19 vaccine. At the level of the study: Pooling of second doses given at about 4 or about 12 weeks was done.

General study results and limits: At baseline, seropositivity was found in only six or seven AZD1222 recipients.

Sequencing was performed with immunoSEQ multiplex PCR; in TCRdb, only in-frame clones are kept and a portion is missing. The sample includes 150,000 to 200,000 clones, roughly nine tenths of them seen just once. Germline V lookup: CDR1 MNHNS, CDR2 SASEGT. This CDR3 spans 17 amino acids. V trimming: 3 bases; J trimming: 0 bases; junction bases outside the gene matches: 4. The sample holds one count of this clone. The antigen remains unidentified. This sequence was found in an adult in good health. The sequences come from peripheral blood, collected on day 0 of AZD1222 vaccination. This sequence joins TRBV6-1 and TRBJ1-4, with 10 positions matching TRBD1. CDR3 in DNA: TGTGCCAGCAGTGAGACCGGGACAGGGGCAACTAATGAAAAACTGTTTTTT. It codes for CASSETGTGATNEKLFF.